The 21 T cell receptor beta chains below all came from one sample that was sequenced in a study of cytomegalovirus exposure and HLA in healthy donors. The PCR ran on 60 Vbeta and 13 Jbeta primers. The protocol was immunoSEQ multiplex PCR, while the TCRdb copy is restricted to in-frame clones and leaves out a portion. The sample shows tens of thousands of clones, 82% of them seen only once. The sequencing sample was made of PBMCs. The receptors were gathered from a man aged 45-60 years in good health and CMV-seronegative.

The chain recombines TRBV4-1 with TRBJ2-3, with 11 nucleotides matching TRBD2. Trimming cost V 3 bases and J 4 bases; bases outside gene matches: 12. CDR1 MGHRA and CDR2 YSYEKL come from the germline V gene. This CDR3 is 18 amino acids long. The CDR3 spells CASSQEDVLAGVADTQYF. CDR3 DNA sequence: TGCGCCAGCAGCCAGGAAGACGTACTAGCGGGAGTAGCAGATACGCAGTATTTT.

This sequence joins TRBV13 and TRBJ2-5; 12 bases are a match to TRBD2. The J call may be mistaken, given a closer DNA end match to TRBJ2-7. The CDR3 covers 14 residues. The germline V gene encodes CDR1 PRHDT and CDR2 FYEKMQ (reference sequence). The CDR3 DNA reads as TGTGCCAGCAGCCTAGCGGGAGGGCCGGGCGAGCAGTACTTC. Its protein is CASSLAGGPGEQYF.

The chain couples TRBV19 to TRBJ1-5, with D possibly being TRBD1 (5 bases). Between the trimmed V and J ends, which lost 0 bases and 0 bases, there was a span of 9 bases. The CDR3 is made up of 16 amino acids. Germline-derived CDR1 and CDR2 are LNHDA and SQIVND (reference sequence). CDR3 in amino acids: CASSIDRQISNQPQHF. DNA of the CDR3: TGTGCCAGTAGTATAGACCGACAGATTAGCAATCAGCCCCAGCATTTT.

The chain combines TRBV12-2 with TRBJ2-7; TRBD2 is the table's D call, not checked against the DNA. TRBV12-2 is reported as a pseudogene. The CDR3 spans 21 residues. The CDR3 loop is CASRLAPPGRVCNANKYEQYF. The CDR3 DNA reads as TGTGCAAGTCGCTTAGCGCCCCCCGGGAGGGTATGTAACGCAAACAAATACGAGCAGTACTTC.

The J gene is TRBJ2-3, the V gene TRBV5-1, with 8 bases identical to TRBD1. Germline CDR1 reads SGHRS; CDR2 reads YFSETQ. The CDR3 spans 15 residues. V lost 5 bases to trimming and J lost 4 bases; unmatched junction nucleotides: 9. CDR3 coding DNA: TGCGCCAGCAGTCTCCGTGACAGGGGTGCAGATACGCAGTATTTT. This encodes CASSLRDRGADTQYF.

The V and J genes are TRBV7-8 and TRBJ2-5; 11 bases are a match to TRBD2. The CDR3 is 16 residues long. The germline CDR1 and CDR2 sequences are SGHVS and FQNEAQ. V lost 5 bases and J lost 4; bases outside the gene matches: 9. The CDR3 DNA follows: TGTGCCAGCAGCCGCCTTAGCGGGAGGGCCGGAGAGACCCAGTACTTC. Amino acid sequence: CASSRLSGRAGETQYF.

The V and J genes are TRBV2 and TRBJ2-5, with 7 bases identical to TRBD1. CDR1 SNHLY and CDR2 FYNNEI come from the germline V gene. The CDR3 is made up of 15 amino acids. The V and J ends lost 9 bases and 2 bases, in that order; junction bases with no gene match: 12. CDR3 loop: CASANSADRQETQYF. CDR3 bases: TGTGCCAGTGCCAATTCCGCGGACAGGCAAGAGACCCAGTACTTC.

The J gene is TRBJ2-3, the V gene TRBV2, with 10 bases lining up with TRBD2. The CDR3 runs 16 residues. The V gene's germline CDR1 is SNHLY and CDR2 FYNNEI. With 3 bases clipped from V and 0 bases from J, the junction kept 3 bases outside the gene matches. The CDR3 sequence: CASSEGLATSTDTQYF. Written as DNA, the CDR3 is TGTGCCAGCAGTGAGGGACTAGCGACTAGCACAGATACGCAGTATTTT.

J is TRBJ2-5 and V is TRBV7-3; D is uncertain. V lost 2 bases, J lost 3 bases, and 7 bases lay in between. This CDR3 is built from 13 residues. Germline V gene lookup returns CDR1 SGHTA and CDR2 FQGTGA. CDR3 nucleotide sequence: TGTGCCAGCAGCTTATACCCGGAAGAGACCCAGTACTTC. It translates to CASSLYPEETQYF. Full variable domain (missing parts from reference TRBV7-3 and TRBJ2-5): GAGVSQTPSNKVTEKGKYVELRCDPISGHTALYWYRQSLGQGPEFLIYFQGTGAADDSGLPNDRFFAVRPEGSVSTLKIQRTERGDSAVYLCASSLYPEETQYFGPGTRLLVL.

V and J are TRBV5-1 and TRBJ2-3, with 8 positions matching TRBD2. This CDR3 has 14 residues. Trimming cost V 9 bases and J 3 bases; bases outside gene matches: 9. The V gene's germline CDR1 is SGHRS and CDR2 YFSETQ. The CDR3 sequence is CATAGGEVTDTQYF. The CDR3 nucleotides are TGCGCCACCGCCGGGGGGGAGGTAACAGATACGCAGTATTTT.

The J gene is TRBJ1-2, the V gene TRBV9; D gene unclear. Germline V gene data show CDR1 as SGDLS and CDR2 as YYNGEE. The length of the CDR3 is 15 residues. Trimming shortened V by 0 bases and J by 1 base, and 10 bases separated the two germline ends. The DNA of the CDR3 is TGTGCCAGCAGCGTAGGGGGAGACCTTAACTATGGCTACACCTTC. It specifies CASSVGGDLNYGYTF.

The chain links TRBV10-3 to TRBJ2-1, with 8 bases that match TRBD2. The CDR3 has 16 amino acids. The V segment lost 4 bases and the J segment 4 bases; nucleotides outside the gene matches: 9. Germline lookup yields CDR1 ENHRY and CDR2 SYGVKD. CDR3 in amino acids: CAISGDLSGTYNEQFF. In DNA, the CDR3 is TGTGCCATCAGTGGAGATCTTAGCGGGACTTACAATGAGCAGTTCTTC.

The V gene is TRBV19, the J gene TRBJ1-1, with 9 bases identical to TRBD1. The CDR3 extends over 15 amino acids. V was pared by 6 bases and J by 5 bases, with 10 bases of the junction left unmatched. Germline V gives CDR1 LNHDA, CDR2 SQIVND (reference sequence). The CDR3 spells CASSDPGQGKTEAFF. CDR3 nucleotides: TGTGCCAGTAGCGACCCGGGACAGGGAAAAACTGAAGCTTTCTTT.

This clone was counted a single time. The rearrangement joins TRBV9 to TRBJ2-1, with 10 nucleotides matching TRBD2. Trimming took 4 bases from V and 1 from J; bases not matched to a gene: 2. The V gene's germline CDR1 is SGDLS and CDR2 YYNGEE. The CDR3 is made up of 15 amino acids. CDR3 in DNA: TGTGCCAGCAGCTCTAGCGGGGGTTCCTACAATGAGCAGTTCTTC. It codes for CASSSSGGSYNEQFF.

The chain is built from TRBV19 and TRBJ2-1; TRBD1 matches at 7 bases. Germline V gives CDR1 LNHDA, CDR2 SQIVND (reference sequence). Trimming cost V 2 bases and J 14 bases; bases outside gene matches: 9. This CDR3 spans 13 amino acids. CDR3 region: CASSINQGELEFF. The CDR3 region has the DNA TGTGCCAGTAGTATAAATCAGGGGGAGCTGGAGTTCTTC.

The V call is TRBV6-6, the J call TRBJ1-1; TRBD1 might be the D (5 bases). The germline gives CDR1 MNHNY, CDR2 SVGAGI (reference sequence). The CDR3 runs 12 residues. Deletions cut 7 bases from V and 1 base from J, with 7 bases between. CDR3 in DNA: TGTGCCAGCAAGGGGCAGAACACTGAAGCTTTCTTT. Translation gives CASKGQNTEAFF.

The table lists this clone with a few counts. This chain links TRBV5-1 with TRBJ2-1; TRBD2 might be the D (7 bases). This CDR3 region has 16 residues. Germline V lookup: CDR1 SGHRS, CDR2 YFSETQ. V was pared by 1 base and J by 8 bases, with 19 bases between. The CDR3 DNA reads TGCGCCAGCAGCTTGTGGGGGCGCGGGGGAGACGATGAGCAGTTCTTC. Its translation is CASSLWGRGGDDEQFF.

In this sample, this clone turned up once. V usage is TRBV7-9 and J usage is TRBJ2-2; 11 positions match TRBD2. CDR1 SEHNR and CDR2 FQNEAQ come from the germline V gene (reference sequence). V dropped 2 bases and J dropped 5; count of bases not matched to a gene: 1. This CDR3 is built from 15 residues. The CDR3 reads CASSLLAGGTGELFF. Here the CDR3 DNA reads TGTGCCAGCAGCTTACTAGCGGGAGGTACCGGGGAGCTGTTTTTT.

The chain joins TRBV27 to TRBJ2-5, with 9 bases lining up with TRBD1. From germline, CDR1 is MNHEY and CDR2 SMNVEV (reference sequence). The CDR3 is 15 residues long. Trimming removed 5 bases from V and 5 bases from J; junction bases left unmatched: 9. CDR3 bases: TGTGCCAGCAGTCATCCGACAGGGGGTGTGGAGACCCAGTACTTC. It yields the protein CASSHPTGGVETQYF.

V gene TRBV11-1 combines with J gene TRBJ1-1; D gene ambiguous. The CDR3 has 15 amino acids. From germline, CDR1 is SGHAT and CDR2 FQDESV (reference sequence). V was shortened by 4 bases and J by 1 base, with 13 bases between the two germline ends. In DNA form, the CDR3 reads TGTGCCAGCAGCTCGGACGCTGGAGGGAACACTGAAGCTTTCTTT. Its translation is CASSSDAGGNTEAFF. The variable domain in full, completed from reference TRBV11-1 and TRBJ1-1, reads EAEVAQSPRYKITEKSQAVAFWCDPISGHATLYWYRQILGQGPELLVQFQDESVVDDSQLPKDRFSAERLKGVDSTLKIQPAELGDSAMYLCASSSDAGGNTEAFFGQGTRLTVV.

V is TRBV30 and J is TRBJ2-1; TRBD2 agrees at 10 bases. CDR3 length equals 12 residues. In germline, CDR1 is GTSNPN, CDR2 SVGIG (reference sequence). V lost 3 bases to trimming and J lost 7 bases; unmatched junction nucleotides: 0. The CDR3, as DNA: TGTGCCTGGAGAGCGGGAGGGAATGAGCAGTTCTTC. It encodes CAWRAGGNEQFF.